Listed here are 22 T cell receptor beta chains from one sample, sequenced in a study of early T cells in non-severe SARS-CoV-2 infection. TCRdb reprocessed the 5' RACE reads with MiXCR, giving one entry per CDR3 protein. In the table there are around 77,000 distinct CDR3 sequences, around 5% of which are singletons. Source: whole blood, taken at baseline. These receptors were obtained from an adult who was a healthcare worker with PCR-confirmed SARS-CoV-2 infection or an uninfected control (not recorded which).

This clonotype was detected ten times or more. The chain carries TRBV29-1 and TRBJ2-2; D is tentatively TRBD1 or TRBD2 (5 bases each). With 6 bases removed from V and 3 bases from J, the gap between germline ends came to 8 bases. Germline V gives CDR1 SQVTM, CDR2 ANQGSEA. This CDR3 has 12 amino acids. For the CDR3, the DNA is TGCAGCGTGGGGGTCGACACCGGGGAGCTGTTTTTT. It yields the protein CSVGVDTGELFF.

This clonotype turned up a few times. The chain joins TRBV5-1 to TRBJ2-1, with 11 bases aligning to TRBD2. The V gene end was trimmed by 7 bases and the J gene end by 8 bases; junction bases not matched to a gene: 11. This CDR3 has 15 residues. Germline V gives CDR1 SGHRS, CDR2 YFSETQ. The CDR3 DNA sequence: TGCGCCAGCGGATCCCAGACTAGCGGGAACTATGAGCAGTTCTTC. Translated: CASGSQTSGNYEQFF. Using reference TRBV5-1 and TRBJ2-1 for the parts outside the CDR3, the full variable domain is KAGVTQTPRYLIKTRGQQVTLSCSPISGHRSVSWYQQTPGQGLQFLFEYFSETQRNKGNFPGRFSGRQFSNSRSEMNVSTLELGDSALYLCASGSQTSGNYEQFFGPGTRLTVL.

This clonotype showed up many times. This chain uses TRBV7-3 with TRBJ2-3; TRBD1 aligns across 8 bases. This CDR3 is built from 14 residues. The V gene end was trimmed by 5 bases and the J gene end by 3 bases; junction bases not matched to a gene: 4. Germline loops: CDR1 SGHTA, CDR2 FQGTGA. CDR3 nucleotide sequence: TGTGCCAGCAGCCACAACAGGGGGACAGATACGCAGTATTTT. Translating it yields CASSHNRGTDTQYF.

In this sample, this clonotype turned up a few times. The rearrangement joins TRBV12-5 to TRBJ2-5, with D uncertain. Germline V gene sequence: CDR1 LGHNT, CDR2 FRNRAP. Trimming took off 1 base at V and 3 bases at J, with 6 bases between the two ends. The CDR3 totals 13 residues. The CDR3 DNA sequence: TGTGCTAGTGGTTTGGATAGGGAAGAGACCCAGTACTTC. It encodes CASGLDREETQYF.

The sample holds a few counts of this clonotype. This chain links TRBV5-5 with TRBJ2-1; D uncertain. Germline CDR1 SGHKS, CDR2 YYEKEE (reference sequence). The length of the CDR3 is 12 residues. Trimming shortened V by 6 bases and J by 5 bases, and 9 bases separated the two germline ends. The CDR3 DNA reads TGTGCCAGCACCCCGGATGACAATGAGCAGTTCTTC. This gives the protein CASTPDDNEQFF.

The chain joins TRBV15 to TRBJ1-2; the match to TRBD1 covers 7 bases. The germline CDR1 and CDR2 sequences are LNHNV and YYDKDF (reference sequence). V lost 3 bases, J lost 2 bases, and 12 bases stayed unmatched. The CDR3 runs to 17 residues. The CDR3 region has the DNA TGTGCCACCAGCAGGAGGGGGACAGTGATTGCCAACTATGGCTACACCTTC. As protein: CATSRRGTVIANYGYTF.

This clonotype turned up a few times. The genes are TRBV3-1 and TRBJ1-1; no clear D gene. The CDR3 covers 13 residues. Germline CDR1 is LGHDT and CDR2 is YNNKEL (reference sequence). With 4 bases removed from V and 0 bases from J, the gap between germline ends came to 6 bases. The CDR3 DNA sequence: TGTGCCAGCAGCCGGTCCATGAACACTGAAGCTTTCTTT. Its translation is CASSRSMNTEAFF.

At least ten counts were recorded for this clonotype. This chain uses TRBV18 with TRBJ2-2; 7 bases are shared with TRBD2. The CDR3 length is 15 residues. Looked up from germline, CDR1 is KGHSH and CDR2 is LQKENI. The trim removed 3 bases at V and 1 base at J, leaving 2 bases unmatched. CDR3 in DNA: TGTGCCAGCTCACCGCTAGCGGAGAACACCGGGGAGCTGTTTTTT. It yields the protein CASSPLAENTGELFF.

CDR3 sequence (DNA): TGCAGTGCTAGAGGGATCGGAGGCGGGCCTGCATACAATGAGCAGTTCTTC. It yields the protein CSARGIGGGPAYNEQFF. The chain couples TRBV20-1 to TRBJ2-1; the D gene is possibly TRBD2 (5 bases). Germline V gene data show CDR1 as DFQATT and CDR2 as SNEGSKA (reference sequence). This CDR3 spans 17 amino acids. The ends were cut back, 1 base at V and 4 bases at J, with 20 bases in the middle.

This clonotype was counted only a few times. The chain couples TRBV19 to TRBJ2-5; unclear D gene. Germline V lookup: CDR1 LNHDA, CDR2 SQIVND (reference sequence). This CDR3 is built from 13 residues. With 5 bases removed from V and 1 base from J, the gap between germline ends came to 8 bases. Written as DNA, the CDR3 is TGTGCCAGTAGTGAAACGGCCCAAGAGACCCAGTACTTC. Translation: CASSETAQETQYF.

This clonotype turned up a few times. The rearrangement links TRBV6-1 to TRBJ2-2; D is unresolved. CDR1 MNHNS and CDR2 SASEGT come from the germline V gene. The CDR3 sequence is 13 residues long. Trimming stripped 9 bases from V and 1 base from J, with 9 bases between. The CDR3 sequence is CASRTQNTGELFF. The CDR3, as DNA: TGTGCCAGTAGGACGCAGAACACCGGGGAGCTGTTTTTT.

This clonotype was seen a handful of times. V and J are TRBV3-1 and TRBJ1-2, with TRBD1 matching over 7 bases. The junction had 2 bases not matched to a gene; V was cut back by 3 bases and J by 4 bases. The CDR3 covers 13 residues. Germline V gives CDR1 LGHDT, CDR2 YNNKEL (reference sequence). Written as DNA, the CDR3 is TGTGCCAGCAGCCATAGGGACAGCTATGGCTACACCTTC. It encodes CASSHRDSYGYTF.

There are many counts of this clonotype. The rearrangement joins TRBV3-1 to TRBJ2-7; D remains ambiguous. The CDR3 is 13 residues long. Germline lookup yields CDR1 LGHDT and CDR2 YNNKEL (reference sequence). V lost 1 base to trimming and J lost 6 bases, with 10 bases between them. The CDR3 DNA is TGTGCCAGCAGCCAAGGATTCTCTTCCGAGCAGTACTTC. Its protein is CASSQGFSSEQYF.

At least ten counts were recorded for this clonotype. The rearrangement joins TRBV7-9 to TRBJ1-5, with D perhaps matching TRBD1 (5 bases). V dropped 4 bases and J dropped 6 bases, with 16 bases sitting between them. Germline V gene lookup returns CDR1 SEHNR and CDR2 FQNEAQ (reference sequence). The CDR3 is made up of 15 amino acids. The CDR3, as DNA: TGTGCCAGCAGCTCACTCGGAGGGGCTCCTCAGCCCCAGCATTTT. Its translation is CASSSLGGAPQPQHF.

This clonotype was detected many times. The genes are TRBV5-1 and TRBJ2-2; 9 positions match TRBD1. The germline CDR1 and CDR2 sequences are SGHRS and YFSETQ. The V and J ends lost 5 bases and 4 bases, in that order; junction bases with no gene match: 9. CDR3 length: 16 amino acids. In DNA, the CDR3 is TGCGCCAGCAGTCCTGGGACAGGGCACATCACCGGGGAGCTGTTTTTT. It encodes CASSPGTGHITGELFF.

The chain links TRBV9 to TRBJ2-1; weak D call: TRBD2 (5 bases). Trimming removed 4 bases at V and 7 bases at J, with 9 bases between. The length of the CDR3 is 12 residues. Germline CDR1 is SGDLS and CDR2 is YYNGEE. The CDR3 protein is CASSFRTNEQFF. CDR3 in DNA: TGTGCCAGCAGCTTCAGGACTAATGAGCAGTTCTTC. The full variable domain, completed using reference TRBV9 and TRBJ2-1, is DSGVTQTPKHLITATGQRVTLRCSPRSGDLSVYWYQQSLDQGLQFLIQYYNGEERAKGNILERFSAQQFPDLHSELNLSSLELGDSALYFCASSFRTNEQFFGPGTRLTVL.

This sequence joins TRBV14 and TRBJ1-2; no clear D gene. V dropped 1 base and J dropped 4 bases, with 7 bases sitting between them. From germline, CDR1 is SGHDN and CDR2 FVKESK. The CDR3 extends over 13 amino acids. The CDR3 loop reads CASSQVAAYGYTF. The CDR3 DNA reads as TGTGCCAGCAGCCAAGTTGCGGCCTATGGCTACACCTTC.

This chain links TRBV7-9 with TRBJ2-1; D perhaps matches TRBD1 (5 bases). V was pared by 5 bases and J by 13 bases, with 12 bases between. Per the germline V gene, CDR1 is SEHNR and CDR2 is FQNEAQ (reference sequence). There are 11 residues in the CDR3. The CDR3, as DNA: TGTGCCAGCAGCCGCGACAGAGAACAGTTCTTC. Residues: CASSRDREQFF.

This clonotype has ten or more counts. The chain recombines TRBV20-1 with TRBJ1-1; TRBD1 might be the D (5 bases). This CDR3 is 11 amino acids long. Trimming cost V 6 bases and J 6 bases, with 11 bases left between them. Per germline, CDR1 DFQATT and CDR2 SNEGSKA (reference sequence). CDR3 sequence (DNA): TGCAGTGCGCGGGGGACGGCTGAAGCTTTCTTT. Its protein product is CSARGTAEAFF.

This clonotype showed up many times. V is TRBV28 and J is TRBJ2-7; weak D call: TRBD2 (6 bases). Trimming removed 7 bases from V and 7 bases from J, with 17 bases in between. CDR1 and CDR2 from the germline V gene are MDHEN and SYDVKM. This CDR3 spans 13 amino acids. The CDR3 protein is CASMGRHWGEQYF. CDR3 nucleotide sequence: TGTGCCAGCATGGGGAGGCACTGGGGGGAGCAGTACTTC.

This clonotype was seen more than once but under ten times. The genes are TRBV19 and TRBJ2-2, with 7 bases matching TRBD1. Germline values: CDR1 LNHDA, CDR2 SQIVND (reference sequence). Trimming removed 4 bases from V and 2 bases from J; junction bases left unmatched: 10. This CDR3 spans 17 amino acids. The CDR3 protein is CASSTYEGQTNTGELFF. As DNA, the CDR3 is TGTGCCAGTAGTACCTACGAGGGACAGACAAACACCGGGGAGCTGTTTTTT. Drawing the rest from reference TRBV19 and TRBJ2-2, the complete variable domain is DGGITQSPKYLFRKEGQNVTLSCEQNLNHDAMYWYRQDPGQGLRLIYYSQIVNDFQKGDIAEGYSVSREKKESFPLTVTSAQKNPTAFYLCASSTYEGQTNTGELFFGEGSRLTVL.

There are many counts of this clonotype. The CDR3 here is CASRKASGGTYEQYF. CDR3 sequence (DNA): TGTGCCAGCAGAAAAGCTAGCGGGGGCACCTACGAGCAGTACTTC. V is TRBV7-9 and J is TRBJ2-7, with TRBD2 matching 10 bases. The junction had 7 bases not matched to a gene; V was cut back by 6 bases and J by 2 bases. The CDR3 has 15 amino acids. Germline CDR1 and CDR2: SEHNR and FQNEAQ (reference sequence).